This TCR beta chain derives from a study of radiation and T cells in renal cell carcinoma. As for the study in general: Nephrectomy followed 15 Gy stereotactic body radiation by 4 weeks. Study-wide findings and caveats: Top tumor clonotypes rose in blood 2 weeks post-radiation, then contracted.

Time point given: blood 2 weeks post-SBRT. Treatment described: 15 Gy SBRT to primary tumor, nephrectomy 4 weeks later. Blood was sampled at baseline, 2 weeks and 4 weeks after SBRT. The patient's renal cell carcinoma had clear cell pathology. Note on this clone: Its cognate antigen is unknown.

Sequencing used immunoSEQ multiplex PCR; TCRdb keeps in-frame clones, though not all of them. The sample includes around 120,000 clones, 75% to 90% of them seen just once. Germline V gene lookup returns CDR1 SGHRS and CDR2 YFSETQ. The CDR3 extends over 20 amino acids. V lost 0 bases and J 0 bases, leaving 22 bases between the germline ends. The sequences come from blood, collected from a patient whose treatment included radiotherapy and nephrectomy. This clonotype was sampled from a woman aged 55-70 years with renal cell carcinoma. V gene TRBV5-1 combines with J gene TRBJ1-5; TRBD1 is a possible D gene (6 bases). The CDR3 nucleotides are TGCGCCAGCAGCTTGGGTGGGCCCCGATTCGGACAGAATAGCAATCAGCCCCAGCATTTT. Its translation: CASSLGGPRFGQNSNQPQHF.